These 30 T cell receptor beta chains were all obtained from the same sample, sequenced in a study of shared clonotypes between healthy human individuals. Measured with immunoSEQ multiplex PCR; TCRdb has only the in-frame clones, and not every one. Altogether approximately 2,200,000 clones are present, 93% being singletons, with the ten largest covering about 1.8%. Terminally differentiated effector memory CD45RA+ cells were left out of the naive CD8 fraction, which was CD45RO-negative and positively selected for CCR7. Sequenced material: naive CD8+ T cells from PBMCs. The receptors were sampled from a man younger than 30 in good health. Some clones in this sample may be carry-over from other donors' samples.

The gene calls are TRBV6-1 and TRBJ1-5, with a possible D match to TRBD1 (5 bases). This CDR3 has 13 residues. Per germline, CDR1 MNHNS and CDR2 SASEGT. The V end was cut by 5 bases, the J end by 3 bases, with 8 bases between. CDR3 in amino acids: CASSWGINQPQHF. The CDR3 region has the DNA TGTGCCAGCAGTTGGGGGATCAATCAGCCCCAGCATTTT.

The chain carries TRBV7-9 and TRBJ2-3; D unresolved. CDR3 length: 12 amino acids. V was cut by 10 bases and J by 2 bases, with 10 bases left in between. Germline V lookup: CDR1 SEHNR, CDR2 FQNEAQ (reference sequence). For the CDR3, the DNA is TGTGCCACAAGGGATCTCACAGATACGCAGTATTTT. This encodes CATRDLTDTQYF.

V and J are TRBV7-9 and TRBJ2-3, with 8 positions matching TRBD1. The germline V gene encodes CDR1 SEHNR and CDR2 FQNEAQ (reference sequence). The CDR3 is 16 amino acids. J was trimmed by 5 bases and V by 2 bases; bases with no gene match: 9. The CDR3 loop reads CASSLNQGAQIDTQYF. The CDR3, as DNA: TGTGCCAGCAGCTTAAATCAGGGGGCGCAAATAGATACGCAGTATTTT.

The genes are TRBV27 and TRBJ2-1, with D unclear. Looked up from germline, CDR1 is MNHEY and CDR2 is SMNVEV (reference sequence). V shed 3 bases and J shed 0 bases, with 6 bases lying between them. This CDR3 spans 14 amino acids. The CDR3 coding sequence is TGTGCCAGCAGTTTCTGGAGCTCCTACAATGAGCAGTTCTTC. It translates to CASSFWSSYNEQFF.

The rearrangement links TRBV7-8 to TRBJ2-1; 7 nucleotides align to TRBD2. Germline V gene sequence: CDR1 SGHVS, CDR2 FQNEAQ. CDR3 length equals 16 residues. The trim removed 2 bases at V and 3 bases at J, leaving 7 bases unmatched. CDR3 DNA: TGTGCCAGCAGCTTATTCCAGCGGGATGTCTACAATGAGCAGTTCTTC. Translation gives CASSLFQRDVYNEQFF.

The rearrangement uses TRBV19 and TRBJ2-7; 12 bases agree with TRBD2. Germline CDR1 reads LNHDA; CDR2 reads SQIVND (reference sequence). J lost 2 bases, V lost 6 bases, and 2 bases had no gene match. The CDR3 sequence is 14 residues long. CDR3 residues: CASSGTSGPYEQYF. CDR3 DNA: TGTGCCAGTAGCGGGACTAGCGGGCCCTACGAGCAGTACTTC.

The CDR3 sequence: CASSEPGQETYEQYF. For the CDR3, the DNA is TGTGCCAGCAGCGAACCGGGACAGGAAACCTACGAGCAGTACTTC. The chain employs TRBV5-4 and TRBJ2-7; 8 bases align to TRBD1. The CDR3 runs to 15 residues. After removal of 4 bases from V and 2 bases from J, the junction contained 8 bases not matched to a gene. Looked up from germline, CDR1 is SGHNT and CDR2 is YYREEE (reference sequence).

The chain has TRBV15 and TRBJ2-7, with TRBD2 as a possible D gene (6 bases). Germline assignment: CDR1 LNHNV and CDR2 YYDKDF (reference sequence). The CDR3 is made up of 12 amino acids. Trimming pared 6 bases from V and 5 bases from J, leaving 11 bases between. This CDR3 reads CATSGGSNEQYF. CDR3 in DNA: TGTGCCACCAGTGGAGGGTCAAACGAGCAGTACTTC.

The chain is built from TRBV27 and TRBJ2-1; 9 positions agree with TRBD2. The CDR3 is 16 residues long. Germline values: CDR1 MNHEY, CDR2 SMNVEV (reference sequence). J gave up 6 bases and V 3 bases, and 9 bases lay outside the gene matches. The CDR3 sequence: CASSLGSGSSINEQFF. CDR3 nucleotide sequence: TGTGCCAGCAGTTTGGGTAGCGGGAGTTCGATCAATGAGCAGTTCTTC.

This chain links TRBV29-1 with TRBJ1-1; D remains ambiguous. Germline-derived CDR1 and CDR2 are SQVTM and ANQGSEA. This CDR3 is built from 13 residues. Deletions cut 1 base from V and 4 bases from J, with 10 bases between. CDR3 loop: CSVEGQSFTEAFF. The CDR3 bases are TGCAGCGTTGAAGGGCAGTCTTTCACTGAAGCTTTCTTT.

The chain uses TRBV28 and TRBJ1-1; D not certain. The CDR3 is 13 amino acids. The germline gives CDR1 MDHEN, CDR2 SYDVKM. With 8 bases removed from V and 8 bases from J, the gap between germline ends came to 18 bases. The CDR3 DNA sequence: TGTGCCAGCCAGGCTACCGTACGTACCGAAGCTTTCTTT. It codes for CASQATVRTEAFF.

Turning to this clone: The sample holds other DNA sequences that translate to the same CDR3. The chain joins TRBV7-9 to TRBJ1-2, with 8 bases fitting TRBD1. The CDR3 is made up of 14 amino acids. V lost 5 bases to trimming and J lost 4 bases; unmatched junction nucleotides: 6. Germline V gives CDR1 SEHNR, CDR2 FQNEAQ (reference sequence). The CDR3 bases are TGTGCCAGCAGCCCTACAGGGGGTGGCTATGGCTACACCTTC. It translates to CASSPTGGGYGYTF.

The CDR3 DNA sequence: TGTGCCAGCAGCTTACCGGGACTGCGCTACGAGCAGTACTTC. Translated, it gives CASSLPGLRYEQYF. The rearrangement links TRBV7-9 to TRBJ2-7; a weak D match, TRBD2 (6 bases). The V gene's germline CDR1 is SEHNR and CDR2 FQNEAQ (reference sequence). The CDR3 covers 14 residues. Trimming pared 2 bases from V and 3 bases from J, leaving 11 bases between. Full variable domain (rest looked up from reference TRBV7-9 and TRBJ2-7): DTGVSQNPRHKITKRGQNVTFRCDPISEHNRLYWYRQTLGQGPEFLTYFQNEAQLEKSRLLSDRFSAERPKGSFSTLEIQRTEQGDSAMYLCASSLPGLRYEQYFGPGTRLTVT.

This clone was observed a single time. The chain is built from TRBV6-6 and TRBJ1-1, with no clear D. This CDR3 has 13 amino acids. Per the germline V gene, CDR1 is MNHNY and CDR2 is SVGAGI (reference sequence). The ends were cut back, 5 bases at V and 1 base at J, with 8 bases in the middle. CDR3 nucleotides: TGTGCCAGCAGTCTTAGAGGGAACACTGAAGCTTTCTTT. As protein: CASSLRGNTEAFF.

The rearrangement uses TRBV5-8 and TRBJ2-3; 10 bases are shared with TRBD2. The CDR3 is 16 amino acids. Germline-derived CDR1 and CDR2 are SGHTS and YDEGEE. With V trimmed by 4 bases and J by 7 bases, 12 bases remained unmatched. This chain's CDR3 is CASSGLAGERVNTQYF. CDR3 sequence (DNA): TGTGCCAGCAGCGGTCTAGCGGGAGAACGTGTTAATACGCAGTATTTT.

J is TRBJ2-1 and V is TRBV19, with 11 bases identical to TRBD2. Germline values: CDR1 LNHDA, CDR2 SQIVND (reference sequence). The V gene end was trimmed by 5 bases and the J gene end by 8 bases; junction bases not matched to a gene: 8. CDR3 length: 15 amino acids. The CDR3 reads CASSVTSGSFDEQFF. The DNA for the CDR3 is TGTGCCAGTAGTGTAACTAGCGGGAGTTTCGATGAGCAGTTCTTC.

The rearrangement links TRBV7-9 to TRBJ1-1; D remains ambiguous. CDR1 and CDR2 (germline): SEHNR, FQNEAQ (reference sequence). Trimming left V 0 bases short and J 1 base short, with 6 bases between. This CDR3 spans 14 amino acids. This CDR3 reads CASSLAMENTEAFF. The CDR3 coding sequence is TGTGCCAGCAGCTTAGCGATGGAGAACACTGAAGCTTTCTTT. The variable domain in full, completed from reference TRBV7-9 and TRBJ1-1, reads DTGVSQNPRHKITKRGQNVTFRCDPISEHNRLYWYRQTLGQGPEFLTYFQNEAQLEKSRLLSDRFSAERPKGSFSTLEIQRTEQGDSAMYLCASSLAMENTEAFFGQGTRLTVV.

The sample holds one count of this clone. The chain carries TRBV11-1 and TRBJ2-7; 9 nucleotides line up with TRBD1. The CDR3 contains 11 residues. Germline-derived CDR1 and CDR2 are SGHAT and FQDESV (reference sequence). J lost 12 bases, V lost 4 bases, and 4 bases had no gene match. This chain's CDR3 is CASSYRDRAYF. The CDR3, as DNA: TGTGCCAGCAGCTACCGGGACAGGGCGTACTTC.

The chain couples TRBV21-1 to TRBJ1-1. TRBV21-1 is a listed pseudogene. CDR3 length: 15 residues. CDR3 region: CASISGLGPGGEAFF. In nucleotides, the CDR3 is TGTGCCAGCATCTCGGGCTTGGGGCCCGGGGGTGAAGCTTTCTTT.

The rearrangement links TRBV30 to TRBJ2-1; 9 bases align to TRBD2. The V gene end was trimmed by 2 bases and the J gene end by 7 bases; junction bases not matched to a gene: 12. CDR3 length equals 16 residues. Germline V lookup: CDR1 GTSNPN, CDR2 SVGIG (reference sequence). Here the CDR3 reads CAWSLGGRVLSNEQFF. For the CDR3, the DNA is TGTGCCTGGAGTTTAGGCGGGAGGGTCCTTTCGAATGAGCAGTTCTTC.

The chain links TRBV6-1 to TRBJ2-7, with 9 bases aligning to TRBD1. V dropped 11 bases and J dropped 0; count of bases not matched to a gene: 11. Germline loops: CDR1 MNHNS, CDR2 SASEGT. There are 15 residues in the CDR3. CDR3 bases: TGTGCCGTCTGGACAGGGGCCTTAAGCTCCTACGAGCAGTACTTC. Translated: CAVWTGALSSYEQYF.

The V and J genes are TRBV29-1 and TRBJ2-7; no firm D call. Trimming stripped 4 bases from V and 2 bases from J, with 9 bases between. CDR3 length equals 12 residues. Germline loops: CDR1 SQVTM, CDR2 ANQGSEA. CDR3 in amino acids: CSVVTIPYEQYF. CDR3 nucleotides: TGCAGCGTTGTAACCATCCCCTACGAGCAGTACTTC.

This rearrangement joins TRBV5-4 to TRBJ2-5; D unresolved. The J call may be incorrect, as the DNA end agrees better with TRBJ2-7. This CDR3 has 13 amino acids. In germline, CDR1 is SGHNT, CDR2 YYREEE (reference sequence). In DNA form, the CDR3 reads TGTGCCAGCAGCTTGGAAGTGTCCTACGAGCAGTACTTC. Translation gives CASSLEVSYEQYF.

The CDR3 DNA reads TGTGCCAGCATGTGGGGCCACATGGACAAAGCCAGCTCTGGAAACACCATATATTTT. Translated, it gives CASMWGHMDKASSGNTIYF. This chain joins TRBV27 and TRBJ1-3; D possibly corresponds to TRBD1 (5 bases). The ends were cut back, 7 bases at V and 0 bases at J, with 25 bases in the middle. Germline V gene lookup returns CDR1 MNHEY and CDR2 SMNVEV (reference sequence). The CDR3 is made up of 19 amino acids.

V is TRBV27 and J is TRBJ2-3; the match to TRBD2 covers 13 bases. This CDR3 has 16 amino acids. CDR1 is MNHEY and CDR2 is SMNVEV in the germline V gene (reference sequence). V was clipped by 7 bases and J by 3 bases; unmatched bases: 7. The CDR3 bases are TGTGCCAGCACTACTAGCGGGAGGGCTGGGACAGATACGCAGTATTTT. It codes for CASTTSGRAGTDTQYF.

The chain has TRBV5-6 and TRBJ2-1; 11 bases match TRBD1. CDR1 and CDR2 from the germline V gene are SGHDT and YYEEEE. CDR3 size: 16 residues. V was pared by 0 bases and J by 8 bases, with 7 bases of the junction left unmatched. CDR3 nucleotides: TGTGCCAGCAGCTTGGGGACAGGGGGCGGTATCGATGAGCAGTTCTTC. Residues: CASSLGTGGGIDEQFF. Complete variable domain (other parts from reference TRBV5-6 and TRBJ2-1): DAGVTQSPTHLIKTRGQQVTLRCSPKSGHDTVSWYQQALGQGPQFIFQYYEEEERQRGNFPDRFSGHQFPNYSSELNVNALLLGDSALYLCASSLGTGGGIDEQFFGPGTRLTVL.

The chain uses TRBV27 and TRBJ1-2, with a tentative D call TRBD1 (5 bases). CDR1 and CDR2 (germline): MNHEY, SMNVEV (reference sequence). V was pared by 10 bases and J by 5 bases, with 20 bases between. The CDR3 sequence is 14 residues long. CDR3 nucleotides: TGTGCCACTACAAAACTCACCGCAGGGTATGGCTACACCTTC. Its translation: CATTKLTAGYGYTF.

About this clone: Other DNA sequences from this sample encode an identical CDR3 as well. The rearrangement uses TRBV27 and TRBJ2-3; 11 bases line up with TRBD2. V lost 6 bases, J lost 3 bases, and 2 bases stayed unmatched. The CDR3 has 14 amino acids. CDR1 is MNHEY and CDR2 is SMNVEV in the germline V gene (reference sequence). CDR3 in amino acids: CASRLAGGTDTQYF. CDR3 sequence (DNA): TGTGCCAGCAGGTTAGCGGGAGGGACAGATACGCAGTATTTT.

This clone came up a few times. The chain carries TRBV28 and TRBJ1-1; the D gene is possibly TRBD1 (6 bases). The germline V gene has CDR1 MDHEN and CDR2 SYDVKM. Trimming removed 3 bases from V and 1 base from J, with 9 bases in between. The CDR3 has 14 amino acids. The CDR3 bases are TGTGCCAGCAGTTTCATACAGGGGAACACTGAAGCTTTCTTT. Its protein product is CASSFIQGNTEAFF.

This chain joins TRBV9 and TRBJ2-2; D remains unclear. Trimming stripped 3 bases from V and 4 bases from J, with 13 bases between. CDR1 and CDR2 from the germline V gene are SGDLS and YYNGEE. There are 15 residues in the CDR3. Here the CDR3 reads CASSATEFPTGELFF. CDR3 coding DNA: TGTGCCAGCAGCGCGACGGAGTTCCCCACCGGGGAGCTGTTTTTT.